The following is a T cell receptor beta chain sequence with its context. This sample was taken from a study of blood T cell repertoires in COVID-19. Overall study: The United States, Italy and Spain supplied acute and convalescent COVID-19 samples. From T cells, B-cell-depleted T cells, or PBMCs came the material, which was cDNA or gDNA.

Generated by immunoSEQ multiplex PCR, the TCRdb table keeps only in-frame clones and is missing some. The sample holds 430,000 or so clones, 70% to 90% seen once. Specimen: peripheral blood. This TCR came from a man aged 18 to 30 with COVID-19, enrolled during active disease.

For the CDR3, the DNA is TGTGCCAGCGAGGTCTCCGGGGCCAACGTCCTGACTTTC. Protein product: CASEVSGANVLTF. V and J are TRBV2 and TRBJ2-6; D gene ambiguous. Between the trimmed V and J ends, which lost 8 bases and 4 bases, there was a span of 9 bases. This CDR3 has 13 amino acids. Per the germline V gene, CDR1 is SNHLY and CDR2 is FYNNEI.